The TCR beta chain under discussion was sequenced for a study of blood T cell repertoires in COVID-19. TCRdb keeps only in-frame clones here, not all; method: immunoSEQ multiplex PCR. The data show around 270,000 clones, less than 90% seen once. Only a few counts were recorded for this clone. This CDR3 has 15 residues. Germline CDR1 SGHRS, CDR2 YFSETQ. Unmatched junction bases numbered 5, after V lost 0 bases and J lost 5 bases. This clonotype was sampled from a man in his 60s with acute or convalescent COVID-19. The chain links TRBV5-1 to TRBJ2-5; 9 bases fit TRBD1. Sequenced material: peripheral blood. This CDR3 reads CASSLGDRDLETQYF. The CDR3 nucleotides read TGCGCCAGCAGCTTGGGGGACAGGGATTTGGAGACCCAGTACTTC.